This T cell receptor (beta chain) was recorded in a study of blood T cells in healthy people across ages. General study points: Roughly linear age-related decline in beta diversity appeared, significant by age around 38.

Combining a sample-barcoded 5' primer with a J-beta primer mix, a second PCR ran for roughly 6 to 12 cycles. TCRdb redid the calling of the 5' RACE reads with MiXCR, one entry per CDR3 protein. Among about 1.5 million distinct CDR3 sequences, roughly two fifths were seen once, and the ten largest hold over 3.5%. As for this clonotype: Its antigen is currently unknown. Germline is not matched at one junction end, which may reflect a read error.

The TCR originated in a woman aged 18 to 35 in good health. Sequencing was done on a sample of blood.

CDR3 in amino acids: CASRPQGVNQPRHF. For the CDR3, the DNA is TGTGCCAGCAGACCCCAGGGGGTCAATCAGCCCCGGCATTTT. The chain combines TRBV6-2 or TRBV6-3 with TRBJ1-5; 7 nucleotides align to TRBD1. The CDR3 is 14 amino acids. Germline V gene sequence: CDR1 MNHEY, CDR2 SVGEGT.